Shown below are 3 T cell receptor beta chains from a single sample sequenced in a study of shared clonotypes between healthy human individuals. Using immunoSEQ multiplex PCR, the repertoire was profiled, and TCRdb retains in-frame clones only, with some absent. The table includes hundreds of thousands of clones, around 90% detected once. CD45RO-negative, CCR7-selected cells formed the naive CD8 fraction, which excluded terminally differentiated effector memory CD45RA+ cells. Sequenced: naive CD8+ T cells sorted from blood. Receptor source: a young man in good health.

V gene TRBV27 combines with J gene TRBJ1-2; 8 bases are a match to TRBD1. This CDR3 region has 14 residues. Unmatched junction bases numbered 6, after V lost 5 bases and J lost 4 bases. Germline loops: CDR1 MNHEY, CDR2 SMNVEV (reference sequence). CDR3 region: CASSGQTGAYGYTF. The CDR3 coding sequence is TGTGCCAGCAGTGGGCAGACAGGGGCCTATGGCTACACCTTC.

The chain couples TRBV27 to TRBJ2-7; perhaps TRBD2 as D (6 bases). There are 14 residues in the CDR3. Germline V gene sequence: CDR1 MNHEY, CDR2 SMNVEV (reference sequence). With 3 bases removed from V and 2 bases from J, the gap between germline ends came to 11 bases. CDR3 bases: TGTGCCAGCAGTTTCGGGAGTCTAGCCTACGAGCAGTACTTC. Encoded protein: CASSFGSLAYEQYF.

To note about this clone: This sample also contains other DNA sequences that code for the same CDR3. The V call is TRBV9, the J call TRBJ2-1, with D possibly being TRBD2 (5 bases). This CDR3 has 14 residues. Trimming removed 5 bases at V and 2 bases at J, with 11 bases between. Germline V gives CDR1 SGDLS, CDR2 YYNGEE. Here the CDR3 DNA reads TGTGCCAGCAGTCCCAGCGGAACCTACAATGAGCAGTTCTTC. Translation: CASSPSGTYNEQFF.